A single sample is the source of the 15 T cell receptor beta chains below, sequenced in a study of early T cells in non-severe SARS-CoV-2 infection listed by TCRdb under 2021. Library construction relied on 5' RACE. Sequencer: NextSeq 500. TCRdb reprocessing: public reads trimmed at Q25 with fastp, clones called with MiXCR, in-frame beta chains kept. Identical CDR3 protein sequences are pooled into one entry, listed with their most common genes and DNA. The table for this sample lists 80,000 to 95,000 distinct CDR3 sequences; around 15% of them were counted only once. The ten largest make up roughly 6.5% of the sample. The sequenced sample was whole blood. These receptors originate from an adult who was a healthcare worker with PCR-confirmed SARS-CoV-2 infection or an uninfected control (not recorded which).

This clonotype was seen a handful of times. The chain joins TRBV5-4 to TRBJ2-5, with 12 bases fitting TRBD2. V shed 1 base and J 5 bases; nucleotides not matched to a gene: 18. This CDR3 comprises 20 residues. CDR1 and CDR2 (germline): SGHNT, YYREEE (reference sequence). The CDR3 sequence: CASSLRLGTSGPNRGETQYF. The CDR3 nucleotides are TGTGCCAGCAGCTTGCGCCTTGGGACTAGCGGGCCTAACCGGGGGGAGACCCAGTACTTC.

This sequence joins TRBV7-9 and TRBJ2-7, with 7 bases matching TRBD1. CDR1 and CDR2 (germline): SEHNR, FQNEAQ (reference sequence). The CDR3 length is 15 residues. With 5 bases clipped from V and 0 bases from J, the junction kept 7 bases outside the gene matches. The CDR3 reads CASSHKGQNSYEQYF. DNA for the CDR3: TGTGCCAGCAGCCACAAGGGACAGAACTCCTACGAGCAGTACTTC.

This clonotype was counted a few times. V usage is TRBV5-1 and J usage is TRBJ1-5; 7 nucleotides align to TRBD1. V lost 0 bases to trimming and J lost 0 bases; unmatched junction nucleotides: 0. Germline V lookup: CDR1 SGHRS, CDR2 YFSETQ. The CDR3 contains 15 residues. As DNA, the CDR3 is TGCGCCAGCAGCTTGGACAGGGGTAGCAATCAGCCCCAGCATTTT. Protein product: CASSLDRGSNQPQHF.

This clonotype was recorded at least ten times. This chain joins TRBV28 and TRBJ2-3; 14 nucleotides line up with TRBD2. This CDR3 contains 19 residues. Germline values: CDR1 MDHEN, CDR2 SYDVKM. V lost 8 bases to trimming and J lost 0 bases; unmatched junction nucleotides: 13. This CDR3 is CASGTGTSGGGPSTDTQYF. The CDR3 DNA follows: TGTGCCAGCGGAACCGGGACTAGCGGGGGTGGCCCTAGCACAGATACGCAGTATTTT.

The chain employs TRBV27 and TRBJ1-3; D is unclear. This CDR3 comprises 13 residues. Trimming shortened V by 2 bases and J by 4 bases, and 6 bases separated the two germline ends. The germline V gene has CDR1 MNHEY and CDR2 SMNVEV (reference sequence). CDR3 protein: CASSLTGGNTIYF. As DNA, the CDR3 is TGTGCCAGCAGTTTAACGGGAGGAAACACCATATATTTT.

This clonotype was counted ten times or more. The CDR3 is CAGGLAPDTQYF. CDR3 sequence (DNA): TGTGCCGGCGGATTAGCGCCAGATACGCAGTATTTT. The genes are TRBV28 and TRBJ2-3, with D possibly matching TRBD2 (5 bases). The CDR3 contains 12 residues. V was cut by 11 bases and J by 4 bases, with 13 bases left in between. CDR1 is MDHEN, CDR2 SYDVKM, per germline.

This clonotype was counted a few times. The chain employs TRBV4-3 and TRBJ2-1; 9 nucleotides match TRBD2. In germline, CDR1 is LGHNA, CDR2 YSLEER. This CDR3 has 18 residues. The J segment lost 0 bases and the V segment lost 0 bases, leaving 6 bases of the junction unmatched. The CDR3 nucleotides read TGCGCCAGCAGCCAAGATTTAGCGGGGGCCGTCTCCTACAATGAGCAGTTCTTC. Translating it yields CASSQDLAGAVSYNEQFF.

This clonotype showed up just a few times. This chain links TRBV9 with TRBJ1-4; D not resolved. V was shortened by 0 bases and J by 6 bases, with 15 bases between the two germline ends. Germline V gene data show CDR1 as SGDLS and CDR2 as YYNGEE. The CDR3 totals 16 residues. CDR3 sequence reads: CASSVDIGYGDEKLFF. In DNA, the CDR3 is TGTGCCAGCAGCGTAGATATCGGTTACGGTGATGAAAAACTGTTTTTT.

The table lists this clonotype with a few counts. The chain links TRBV7-9 to TRBJ1-4; 8 bases match TRBD1. The CDR3 length is 17 residues. Trimming at V came to 5 bases and at J to 3 bases, leaving 11 bases not matched to a gene. Germline V gene sequence: CDR1 SEHNR, CDR2 FQNEAQ (reference sequence). CDR3 protein: CASSATGDSTANEKLFF. CDR3 nucleotides: TGTGCCAGCAGCGCGACAGGGGACAGCACAGCTAATGAAAAACTGTTTTTT.

The sample holds a few counts of this clonotype. The junction and the germline gene differ at one end; a read error may be behind it. The chain recombines TRBV7-9 with TRBJ2-7; TRBD2 is a possible D gene (5 bases). The length of the CDR3 is 13 residues. CDR1 SEHNR and CDR2 FQNEAQ come from the germline V gene (reference sequence). CDR3 DNA: TGTGCCAGCAGCTCTAAGACGGGGTCGTTGCGGTTTTTC. Translation: CASSSKTGSLRFF.

This clonotype was counted at least ten times. The chain carries TRBV9 and TRBJ2-1, with 11 bases lining up with TRBD1. With V trimmed by 4 bases and J by 8 bases, 11 bases remained unmatched. The CDR3 is made up of 16 amino acids. Germline V gene sequence: CDR1 SGDLS, CDR2 YYNGEE. CDR3: CASSSTSDRGPYEQFF. The CDR3 region has the DNA TGTGCCAGCAGCTCCACCTCGGACAGGGGGCCCTATGAGCAGTTCTTC.

In this sample, this clonotype turned up a few times. The V and J genes are TRBV10-2 and TRBJ1-4; D is possibly TRBD1 (6 bases). The CDR3 consists of 16 residues. Germline CDR1 and CDR2: WSHSY and SAAADI. Trimming took off 6 bases at V and 7 bases at J, with 21 bases between the two ends. CDR3 DNA: TGCGCCAGCAGAGATGGCTTCGGGGGCGGCCCTGAAAAACTGTTTTTT. This gives the protein CASRDGFGGGPEKLFF.

V is TRBV11-2 and J is TRBJ2-7; D possibly uses TRBD1 or TRBD2 (5 bases each). This CDR3 region has 14 residues. V lost 3 bases to trimming and J lost 2 bases, with 11 bases between them. Germline loops: CDR1 SGHAT, CDR2 FQNNGV. Here the CDR3 reads CASSLTQGPYEQYF. CDR3 DNA sequence: TGTGCCAGCAGCTTGACCCAGGGACCCTACGAGCAGTACTTC.

The V gene is TRBV11-2, the J gene TRBJ2-2, with 11 bases identical to TRBD2. The CDR3 spans 14 residues. V shed 5 bases and J 6 bases; nucleotides not matched to a gene: 2. Germline CDR1 reads SGHAT; CDR2 reads FQNNGV. The CDR3 loop reads CASSPSGGPGELFF. CDR3 bases: TGTGCCAGCAGCCCTAGCGGGGGGCCCGGGGAGCTGTTTTTT.

This clonotype has ten or more counts. This chain uses TRBV11-2 with TRBJ2-6; D gene uncertain. V was shortened by 1 base and J by 0 bases, with 10 bases between the two germline ends. Germline lookup yields CDR1 SGHAT and CDR2 FQNNGV. This CDR3 contains 17 residues. The CDR3 sequence: CASSLAGGSSGANVLTF. CDR3 sequence (DNA): TGTGCCAGCAGCTTAGCAGGTGGCAGCTCTGGGGCCAACGTCCTGACTTTC.